These 15 T cell receptor beta chains share one sample of origin, sequenced in a study of blood T cell repertoires in COVID-19. Only in-frame clones appear in the TCRdb table, and some are missing; sequencing was by immunoSEQ multiplex PCR. The table has 200,000 to 250,000 clones, 82% seen once. The sample taken for sequencing was PBMCs or T cells enriched from blood (not recorded which). These receptors were collected from a woman aged 55-70 years who had recovered from COVID-19.

J is TRBJ2-1 and V is TRBV19; TRBD2 aligns across 10 bases. V lost 5 bases and J lost 4; bases outside the gene matches: 11. Germline CDR1 is LNHDA and CDR2 is SQIVND (reference sequence). CDR3 length equals 17 residues. In DNA, the CDR3 is TGTGCCAGTAGTCCCTACACCGGGACTAGCGCGTACAATGAGCAGTTCTTC. It encodes CASSPYTGTSAYNEQFF.

The chain combines TRBV4-3 with TRBJ2-1; no clear D gene. Looked up from germline, CDR1 is LGHNA and CDR2 is YSLEER. Between the trimmed V and J ends, which lost 0 bases and 9 bases, there was a span of 9 bases. The CDR3 consists of 13 residues. CDR3 DNA: TGCGCCAGCAGCCAAGATTCCACGGGTGAGCAGTTCTTC. Its translation: CASSQDSTGEQFF.

This clone was detected a few times. The V gene is TRBV6-6, the J gene TRBJ1-2; 9 bases agree with TRBD1. J gave up 2 bases and V 2 bases, and 6 bases lay outside the gene matches. The CDR3 loop spans 16 amino acids. Germline assignment: CDR1 MNHNY and CDR2 SVGAGI (reference sequence). The DNA of the CDR3 is TGTGCCAGCAGTTACGGACCCGGGACAGGGAACTATGGCTACACCTTC. Translated: CASSYGPGTGNYGYTF.

The rearrangement uses TRBV6-4 and TRBJ1-2; tentatively, D is TRBD1 (5 bases). V was trimmed by 0 bases and J by 7 bases, leaving 9 bases between them. Germline V CDR1 and CDR2: MRHNA, SNTAGT. The CDR3 sequence is 13 residues long. The CDR3 protein is CASSDSRGLGYTF. The CDR3 coding sequence is TGTGCCAGCAGTGACTCTAGGGGTCTTGGCTACACCTTC.

This rearrangement joins TRBV5-5 to TRBJ1-5; D might be TRBD1 (6 bases). V dropped 4 bases and J dropped 3 bases, with 14 bases sitting between them. CDR1 and CDR2 (germline): SGHKS, YYEKEE (reference sequence). This CDR3 is built from 15 residues. The CDR3 here is CASSHRLGANQPQHF. The CDR3 DNA reads as TGTGCCAGCAGCCACAGGCTGGGGGCCAATCAGCCCCAGCATTTT.

The chain employs TRBV21-1 and TRBJ1-5; TRBD1, the D gene given by the table, was not confirmed from the DNA. TRBV21-1 is a pseudogene segment. This CDR3 region has 17 residues. CDR3 loop: CASSKRGWGRGDQPQHF. CDR3 DNA: TGTGCCAGCAGCAAACGGGGATGGGGCAGGGGGGATCAGCCCCAGCATTTT.

V usage is TRBV7-9 and J usage is TRBJ1-6; TRBD1 might be the D (6 bases). Trimming left V 1 base short and J 10 bases short, with 20 bases between. The CDR3 sequence is 17 residues long. The germline V gene encodes CDR1 SEHNR and CDR2 FQNEAQ (reference sequence). CDR3 nucleotides: TGTGCCAGCAGCTTAGGAGGGGGACAAACCCAGCACTCACCCCTCCACTTT. Translation gives CASSLGGGQTQHSPLHF.

The V gene is TRBV27, the J gene TRBJ2-2, with 14 bases aligning to TRBD2. Germline-derived CDR1 and CDR2 are MNHEY and SMNVEV (reference sequence). The V segment lost 2 bases and the J segment 5 bases; nucleotides outside the gene matches: 4. The CDR3 sequence is 17 residues long. The CDR3: CASSLGLAGGLTGELFF. The CDR3 region has the DNA TGTGCCAGCAGTTTAGGACTAGCGGGAGGTCTGACCGGGGAGCTGTTTTTT.

This sequence joins TRBV10-3 and TRBJ2-3; D uncertain. V lost 2 bases and J lost 0, with 12 bases in between. Germline loops: CDR1 ENHRY, CDR2 SYGVKD. The CDR3 runs 16 residues. CDR3: CAISEGLSPSTDTQYF. The CDR3 DNA reads as TGTGCCATCAGTGAGGGGCTCAGCCCTAGCACAGATACGCAGTATTTT.

The chain carries TRBV11-2 and TRBJ1-1, with D possibly TRBD1 on 5 matching bases. Trimming removed 5 bases from V and 3 bases from J, with 22 bases in between. CDR3 length: 17 residues. Germline CDR1 SGHAT, CDR2 FQNNGV. The CDR3 DNA reads as TGTGCCAGCAGCCCAGGATTGGGAGGGGAAAAGGACACTGAAGCTTTCTTT. It specifies CASSPGLGGEKDTEAFF.

This chain connects TRBV13 to TRBJ1-1, with D maybe TRBD1 (5 bases). This CDR3 has 13 amino acids. Germline V lookup: CDR1 PRHDT, CDR2 FYEKMQ (reference sequence). V dropped 5 bases and J dropped 4 bases, with 11 bases sitting between them. CDR3 DNA sequence: TGTGCCAGCAGCGAAAGACAGACCACTGAAGCTTTCTTT. Encoded protein: CASSERQTTEAFF. Full variable domain (rest looked up from reference TRBV13 and TRBJ1-1): AAGVIQSPRHLIKEKRETATLKCYPIPRHDTVYWYQQGPGQDPQFLISFYEKMQSDKGSIPDRFSAQQFSDYHSELNMSSLELGDSALYFCASSERQTTEAFFGQGTRLTVV.

This chain joins TRBV19 and TRBJ1-3; 7 positions match TRBD1. The CDR3 has 14 residues. The V and J ends lost 9 bases and 2 bases, in that order; junction bases with no gene match: 7. CDR1 LNHDA and CDR2 SQIVND come from the germline V gene (reference sequence). The CDR3 nucleotides are TGTGCCAGCGGAACAGGGGTGACTGGAAACACCATATATTTT. It yields the protein CASGTGVTGNTIYF.

This chain uses TRBV7-2 with TRBJ2-5, with D possibly being TRBD1 (5 bases). V shed 1 base and J shed 5 bases, with 8 bases lying between them. Germline CDR1 reads SGHTA; CDR2 reads FQGNSA. This CDR3 contains 13 residues. The CDR3 nucleotides are TGTGCCAGCAGCTTAGTGGGGCAGGAGACCCAGTACTTC. This codes for CASSLVGQETQYF.

In DNA, the CDR3 is TGTGCCAGTAGTATAACAGGGTTCAATCAGCCCCAGCATTTT. It specifies CASSITGFNQPQHF. V and J are TRBV19 and TRBJ1-5; perhaps TRBD1 as D (6 bases). Germline V gives CDR1 LNHDA, CDR2 SQIVND (reference sequence). The CDR3 consists of 14 residues. The germline V and J ends were trimmed by 2 bases and 3 bases, with 8 bases remaining between them.

V usage is TRBV12-5 and J usage is TRBJ2-3; weak D call: TRBD1 (6 bases). Trimming shortened V by 0 bases and J by 6 bases, and 19 bases separated the two germline ends. The CDR3 consists of 17 residues. Germline-derived CDR1 and CDR2 are LGHNT and FRNRAP. CDR3 nucleotides: TGTGCTAGTGGTTTGGTACTTCAACCGGGGACACGTGATACGCAGTATTTT. This codes for CASGLVLQPGTRDTQYF.